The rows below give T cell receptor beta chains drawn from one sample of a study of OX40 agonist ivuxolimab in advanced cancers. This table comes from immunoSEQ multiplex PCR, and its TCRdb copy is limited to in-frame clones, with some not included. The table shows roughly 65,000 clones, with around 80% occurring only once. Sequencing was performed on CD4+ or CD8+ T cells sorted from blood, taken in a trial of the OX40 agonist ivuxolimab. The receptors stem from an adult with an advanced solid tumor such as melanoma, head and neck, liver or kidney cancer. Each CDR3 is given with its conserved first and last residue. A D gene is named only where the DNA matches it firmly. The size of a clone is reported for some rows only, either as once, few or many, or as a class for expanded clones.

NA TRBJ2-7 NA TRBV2 CASSDRQIQYEQYF TGTGCCAGCAGTGATAGGCAGATTCAGTACGAGCAGTACTTC
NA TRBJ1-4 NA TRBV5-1 CASSADIFGEKLFF TGCGCCAGCAGCGCAGACATCTTCGGTGAAAAACTGTTTTTT
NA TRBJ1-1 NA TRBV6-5 CASRSRGYSEAFF TGTGCCAGCAGATCACGGGGTTATAGTGAAGCTTTCTTT
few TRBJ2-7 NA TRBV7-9 CASSFEEASYEQYF TGTGCCAGCAGCTTTGAGGAGGCTTCCTACGAGCAGTACTTC
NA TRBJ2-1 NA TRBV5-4 CASSLGVGASGNEQFF TGTGCCAGCAGCTTGGGTGTGGGAGCGTCAGGCAATGAGCAGTTCTTC
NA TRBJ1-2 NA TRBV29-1 CSVKQGGNYGYTF TGCAGCGTTAAACAGGGAGGGAACTATGGCTACACCTTC
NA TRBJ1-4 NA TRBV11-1 CASSDGLVGEKLFF TGTGCCAGCAGCGACGGACTTGTGGGGGAAAAACTGTTTTTT
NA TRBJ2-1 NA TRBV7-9 CASSDAFGNEQFF TGTGCCAGCAGCGACGCGTTTGGCAATGAGCAGTTCTTC
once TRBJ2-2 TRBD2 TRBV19 CASSNAGGVWTGELFF TGTGCCAGTAGTAATGCGGGGGGCGTCTGGACCGGGGAGCTGTTTTTT
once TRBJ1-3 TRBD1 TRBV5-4 CASSRAGQGNTIYF TGTGCCAGCAGCCGTGCGGGACAGGGAAACACCATATATTTT
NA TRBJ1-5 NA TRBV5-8 CASSLDVGQPQHF TGTGCCAGCAGCTTGGACGTGGGTCAGCCCCAGCATTTT
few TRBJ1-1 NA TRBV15 CATSRDKARAANSNTEAFF TGTGCCACCAGCAGAGATAAGGCCAGGGCCGCCAATAGCAACACTGAAGCTTTCTTT
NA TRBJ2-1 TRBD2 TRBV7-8 CASSLSGSSGIYNEQFF TGTGCCAGCAGCCTGTCCGGGTCTAGCGGGATTTACAATGAGCAGTTCTTC
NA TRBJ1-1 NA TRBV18 CASSPRKGRRTEAFF TGTGCCAGCTCACCACGGAAAGGGAGGAGGACTGAAGCTTTCTTT
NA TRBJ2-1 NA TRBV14 CASSLPNSYNEQFF TGTGCCAGCAGCCTTCCCAACTCCTACAATGAGCAGTTCTTC
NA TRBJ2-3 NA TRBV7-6 CASSLVSTTDTQYF TGTGCCAGCAGCTTAGTATCCACCACAGATACGCAGTATTTT
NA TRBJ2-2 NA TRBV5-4 CASSFRDKATGELFF TGTGCCAGCAGCTTCCGGGATAAGGCCACCGGGGAGCTGTTTTTT
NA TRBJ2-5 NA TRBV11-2 CASSLGGVGQETQYF TGTGCCAGCAGCTTAGGGGGTGTTGGCCAAGAGACCCAGTACTTC
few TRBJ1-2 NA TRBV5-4 CASSVDSYGYTF TGTGCCAGCAGCGTAGACAGCTATGGCTACACCTTC
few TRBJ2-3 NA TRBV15 CATSEGWDTQYF TGTGCCACCAGCGAGGGGTGGGATACGCAGTATTTT
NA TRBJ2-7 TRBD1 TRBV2 CASSRGQQDSYEQYF TGTGCCAGCAGTCGGGGACAGCAGGACTCCTACGAGCAGTACTTC
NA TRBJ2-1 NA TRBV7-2 CASSPEALSYNEQFF TGTGCCAGCAGCCCTGAGGCACTATCCTACAATGAGCAGTTCTTC
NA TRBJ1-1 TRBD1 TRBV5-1 CASSSDRGRVAEAFF TGCGCCAGCAGCTCGGACAGGGGGAGAGTCGCTGAAGCTTTCTTT
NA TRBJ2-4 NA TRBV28 CASSRDGKNIQYF TGTGCCAGCAGCCGGGACGGAAAAAACATTCAGTACTTC
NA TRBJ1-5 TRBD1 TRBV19 CASSILGTVGNQPQHF TGTGCCAGTAGTATTTTGGGGACAGTGGGCAATCAGCCCCAGCATTTT
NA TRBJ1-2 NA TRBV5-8 CASSFGSPGRRGYTF TGTGCCAGCAGTTTTGGAAGCCCGGGCCGCCGGGGCTACACCTTC